The 17 T cell receptor beta chains below come from one sample, sequenced in a study of cytomegalovirus exposure and HLA in healthy donors. The PCR ran on 60 Vbeta and 13 Jbeta primers. TCRdb's copy holds only in-frame clones and misses some; the assay was immunoSEQ multiplex PCR. The table has about 130,000 clones, 80% seen once; the top ten hold 2% to 2.5%. The sequencing sample was made of PBMCs. These receptors all come from a man aged 25-45 years in good health and CMV-seronegative.

This clone came up once. V and J are TRBV20-1 and TRBJ1-1; D call uncertain. This CDR3 spans 11 amino acids. Between the trimmed V and J ends, which lost 4 bases and 0 bases, there was a span of 3 bases. Germline V gene sequence: CDR1 DFQATT, CDR2 SNEGSKA (reference sequence). As DNA, the CDR3 is TGCAGTGCTACGGTGAACACTGAAGCTTTCTTT. Translating gives CSATVNTEAFF.

This CDR3 reads CASSLRQGGETQYF. In DNA form, the CDR3 reads TGTGCCAGCAGCTTGAGGCAGGGGGGAGAGACCCAGTACTTC. The chain carries TRBV5-6 and TRBJ2-5, with a possible D match to TRBD1 (7 bases). V shed 1 base and J shed 4 bases, with 11 bases lying between them. In germline, CDR1 is SGHDT, CDR2 YYEEEE. This CDR3 contains 14 residues.

This sequence joins TRBV7-9 and TRBJ1-3; D is undetermined. CDR3 length: 14 amino acids. The germline V and J ends were trimmed by 7 bases and 1 base, with 11 bases remaining between them. Per the germline V gene, CDR1 is SEHNR and CDR2 is FQNEAQ (reference sequence). The CDR3 coding sequence is TGTGCCAGCAACAGCCTTGGATCTGGAAACACCATATATTTT. Encoded protein: CASNSLGSGNTIYF.

This clone was detected once. The chain is built from TRBV19 and TRBJ2-4; D is possibly TRBD1 (6 bases). The germline V and J ends were trimmed by 4 bases and 4 bases, with 11 bases remaining between them. The CDR3 contains 14 residues. Germline-derived CDR1 and CDR2 are LNHDA and SQIVND (reference sequence). CDR3 in amino acids: CASSTGHLKNIQYF. For the CDR3, the DNA is TGTGCCAGTAGTACGGGACACCTGAAAAACATTCAGTACTTC.

As to this clone: Additional DNA sequences in this sample encode the identical CDR3. The V call is TRBV2, the J call TRBJ2-5; D gene unclear. The germline CDR1 and CDR2 sequences are SNHLY and FYNNEI. Deletions cut 4 bases from V and 4 bases from J, with 4 bases between. This CDR3 comprises 11 residues. CDR3 DNA: TGTGCCAGCAGTGTCAGAGAGACCCAGTACTTC. It specifies CASSVRETQYF.

The V call is TRBV28, the J call TRBJ1-2; the match to TRBD1 covers 8 bases. Germline V gene lookup returns CDR1 MDHEN and CDR2 SYDVKM. After removal of 2 bases from V and 3 bases from J, the junction contained 5 bases not matched to a gene. The CDR3 has 15 amino acids. The CDR3 DNA reads as TGTGCCAGCAGTTTAGCCGCGACAGGGGACTATGGCTACACCTTC. Amino acid sequence: CASSLAATGDYGYTF.

This chain uses TRBV11-2 with TRBJ1-2; D is possibly TRBD1 (5 bases). Deletions cut 5 bases from V and 8 bases from J, with 12 bases between. The CDR3 extends over 12 amino acids. Germline assignment: CDR1 SGHAT and CDR2 FQNNGV. CDR3 in DNA: TGTGCCAGCAGCCGGAACCAGGGAGGCTACACCTTC. Translating it yields CASSRNQGGYTF.

The rearrangement uses TRBV19 and TRBJ2-2; TRBD1 matches 7 bases. There are 15 residues in the CDR3. V dropped 4 bases and J dropped 2; count of bases not matched to a gene: 4. In germline, CDR1 is LNHDA, CDR2 SQIVND (reference sequence). The CDR3 coding sequence is TGTGCCAGTAGTAAACAGGGGCTTAACACCGGGGAGCTGTTTTTT. Its protein is CASSKQGLNTGELFF. The whole variable domain, remainder taken from reference TRBV19 and TRBJ2-2, is DGGITQSPKYLFRKEGQNVTLSCEQNLNHDAMYWYRQDPGQGLRLIYYSQIVNDFQKGDIAEGYSVSREKKESFPLTVTSAQKNPTAFYLCASSKQGLNTGELFFGEGSRLTVL.

J is TRBJ2-2 and V is TRBV6-1; 13 bases are shared with TRBD2. The ends lost 2 bases at V and 4 bases at J; junction bases unmatched: 10. This CDR3 spans 19 amino acids. CDR1 and CDR2 from the germline V gene are MNHNS and SASEGT. The CDR3 sequence: CASSEWWTSGGLSTGELFF. In nucleotides, the CDR3 is TGTGCCAGCAGTGAATGGTGGACTAGCGGGGGACTCAGCACCGGGGAGCTGTTTTTT.

The count of this clone is one. The chain couples TRBV5-1 to TRBJ2-7, with 10 bases that match TRBD2. V lost 7 bases, J lost 3 bases, and 4 bases stayed unmatched. Germline loops: CDR1 SGHRS, CDR2 YFSETQ. The CDR3 runs 13 residues. In nucleotides, the CDR3 is TGCGCCAGCGGGGCTAGCGGGAGCTACGAGCAGTACTTC. It translates to CASGASGSYEQYF.

The sample holds one count of this clone. V gene TRBV6-5 combines with J gene TRBJ1-2, with 9 bases lining up with TRBD1. This CDR3 spans 14 amino acids. V was clipped by 4 bases and J by 5 bases; unmatched bases: 5. CDR1 is MNHEY, CDR2 SVGAGI, per germline. CDR3 DNA sequence: TGTGCCAGCAGTTTTACGGGGACAGGGTATGGCTACACCTTC. It specifies CASSFTGTGYGYTF.

This clone has just one count. The CDR3 DNA is TGTGCCACAAAAAGCGTAATCATGAACACTGAAGCTTTCTTT. Its translation: CATKSVIMNTEAFF. The gene calls are TRBV19 and TRBJ1-1, with unresolved D. V lost 10 bases and J 0 bases, leaving 15 bases between the germline ends. CDR1 and CDR2 from the germline V gene are LNHDA and SQIVND (reference sequence). This CDR3 comprises 14 residues.

The CDR3 bases are TGTGCCAGCAGCTTCCCCGGAGGGCAGGTCTACACCTTC. Its protein is CASSFPGGQVYTF. The V call is TRBV5-6, the J call TRBJ1-2, with no clear D. V lost 2 bases, J lost 10 bases, and 15 bases lay in between. The CDR3 is 13 residues long. The V gene's germline CDR1 is SGHDT and CDR2 YYEEEE.

V is TRBV5-4 and J is TRBJ1-5; D unclear. The germline gives CDR1 SGHNT, CDR2 YYREEE (reference sequence). The CDR3 consists of 13 residues. V lost 4 bases, J lost 0 bases, and 5 bases lay in between. The CDR3, as DNA: TGTGCCAGCAGCCGCGATAGCAATCAGCCCCAGCATTTT. It translates to CASSRDSNQPQHF.

V is TRBV6-6 and J is TRBJ1-1, with 7 bases identical to TRBD1. The CDR3 is 15 residues long. Germline values: CDR1 MNHNY, CDR2 SVGAGI (reference sequence). V lost 6 bases, J lost 3 bases, and 10 bases stayed unmatched. CDR3 loop: CASSARQGLYTEAFF. DNA of the CDR3: TGTGCCAGCAGCGCCAGACAGGGCCTATACACTGAAGCTTTCTTT.

The chain is built from TRBV19 and TRBJ2-7; the match to TRBD1 covers 8 bases. The V gene's germline CDR1 is LNHDA and CDR2 SQIVND (reference sequence). V shed 2 bases, J shed 7 bases, and the junction held 7 bases outside the gene matches. The CDR3 has 14 residues. DNA for the CDR3: TGTGCCAGTAGTATACAGACAGGGGCGCGGGAGCAGTACTTC. Translation: CASSIQTGAREQYF.

This chain links TRBV6-4 with TRBJ2-3; D ambiguous. Trimming cost V 5 bases and J 0 bases, with 6 bases left between them. There are 13 residues in the CDR3. Germline CDR1 reads MRHNA; CDR2 reads SNTAGT. The DNA of the CDR3 is TGTGCCAGCAGTCGTGTGAGCACAGATACGCAGTATTTT. Its translation: CASSRVSTDTQYF.